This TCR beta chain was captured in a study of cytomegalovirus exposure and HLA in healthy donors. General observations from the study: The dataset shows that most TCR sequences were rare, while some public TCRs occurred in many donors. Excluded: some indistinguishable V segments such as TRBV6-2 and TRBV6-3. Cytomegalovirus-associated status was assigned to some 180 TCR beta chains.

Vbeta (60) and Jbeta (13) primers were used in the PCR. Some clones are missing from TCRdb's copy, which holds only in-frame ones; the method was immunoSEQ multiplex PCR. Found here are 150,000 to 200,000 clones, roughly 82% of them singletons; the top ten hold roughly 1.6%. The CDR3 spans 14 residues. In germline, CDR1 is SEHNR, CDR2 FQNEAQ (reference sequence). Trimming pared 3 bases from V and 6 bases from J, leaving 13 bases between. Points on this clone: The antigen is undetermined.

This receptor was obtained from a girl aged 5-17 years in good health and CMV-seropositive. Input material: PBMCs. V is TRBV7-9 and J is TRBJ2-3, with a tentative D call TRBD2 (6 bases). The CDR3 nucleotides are TGTGCCAGCAGCTTTCAACTAGCAGCGGATACGCAGTATTTT. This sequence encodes CASSFQLAADTQYF.